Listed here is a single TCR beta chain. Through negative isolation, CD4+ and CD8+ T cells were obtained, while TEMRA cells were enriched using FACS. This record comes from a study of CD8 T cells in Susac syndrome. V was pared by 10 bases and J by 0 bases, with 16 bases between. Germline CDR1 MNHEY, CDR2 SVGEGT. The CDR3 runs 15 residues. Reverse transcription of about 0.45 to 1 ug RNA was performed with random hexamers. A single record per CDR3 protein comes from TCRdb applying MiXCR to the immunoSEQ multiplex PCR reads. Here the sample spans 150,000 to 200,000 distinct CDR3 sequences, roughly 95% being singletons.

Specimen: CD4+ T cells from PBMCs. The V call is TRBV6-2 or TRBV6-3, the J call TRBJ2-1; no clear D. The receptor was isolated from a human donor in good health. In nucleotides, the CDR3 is TGTGCCACCACTAAGGCCAGGCACTCCTACAATGAGCAGTTCTTC. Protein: CATTKARHSYNEQFF.